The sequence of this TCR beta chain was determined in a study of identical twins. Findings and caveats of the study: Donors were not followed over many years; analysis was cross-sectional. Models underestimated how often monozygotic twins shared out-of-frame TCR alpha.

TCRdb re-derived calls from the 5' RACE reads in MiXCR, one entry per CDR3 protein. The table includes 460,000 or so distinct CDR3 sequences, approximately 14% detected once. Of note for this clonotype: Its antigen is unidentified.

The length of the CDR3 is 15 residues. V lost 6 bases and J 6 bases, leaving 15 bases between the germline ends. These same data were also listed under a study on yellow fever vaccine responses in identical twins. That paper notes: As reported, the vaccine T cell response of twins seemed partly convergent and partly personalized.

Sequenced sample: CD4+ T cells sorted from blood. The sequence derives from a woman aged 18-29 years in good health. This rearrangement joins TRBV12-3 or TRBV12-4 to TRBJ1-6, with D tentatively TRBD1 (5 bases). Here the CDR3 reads CASRKGILTNSPLHF. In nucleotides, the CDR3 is TGTGCCAGCAGGAAGGGGATTTTAACTAATTCACCCCTCCACTTT.